The 5 T cell receptor beta chains presented below share a single source sample, sequenced in a study of cytomegalovirus exposure and HLA in healthy donors. With 60 Vbeta and 13 Jbeta primers, the PCR was carried out. The table came from immunoSEQ multiplex PCR; TCRdb's copy has only in-frame clones and leaves some out. The repertoire holds 100,000 to 150,000 clones, with roughly 82% as singletons. Sequenced input: PBMCs. The receptors derive from a woman aged 55-70 years in good health and CMV-seropositive.

The chain couples TRBV5-5 to TRBJ1-6; weak D call: TRBD1 (6 bases). The CDR3 loop spans 14 amino acids. From germline, CDR1 is SGHKS and CDR2 YYEKEE (reference sequence). V lost 3 bases and J lost 8, with 12 bases in between. CDR3 amino acids: CASSWGPLDSPLHF. The CDR3 region has the DNA TGTGCCAGCAGCTGGGGGCCCCTTGATTCACCCCTCCACTTT.

This clone was counted between two and nine times. The genes are TRBV27 and TRBJ2-1; D is perhaps TRBD1 (5 bases). V was pared by 6 bases and J by 0 bases, with 24 bases between. CDR1 is MNHEY, CDR2 SMNVEV, per germline (reference sequence). The CDR3 spans 19 residues. As DNA, the CDR3 is TGTGCCAGCAGCCCCGACAGTCTAGGGTACCAGAGCTCCTACAATGAGCAGTTCTTC. It translates to CASSPDSLGYQSSYNEQFF.

As DNA, the CDR3 is TGTGCCAGCAGCTTGGTTGGGGAGGCGGCAGATACGCAGTATTTT. Translating it yields CASSLVGEAADTQYF. The rearrangement links TRBV13 to TRBJ2-3; D may be TRBD2 (6 bases). V was shortened by 3 bases and J by 4 bases, with 14 bases between the two germline ends. Germline CDR1 reads PRHDT; CDR2 reads FYEKMQ (reference sequence). CDR3 length equals 15 residues.

The J gene is TRBJ2-1, the V gene TRBV2; D might be TRBD2 (5 bases). With 2 bases removed from V and 8 bases from J, the gap between germline ends came to 22 bases. Germline V gene lookup returns CDR1 SNHLY and CDR2 FYNNEI. The CDR3 totals 17 residues. CDR3 coding DNA: TGTGCCAGCAGTGAATGGCGTCCCCGAACTAGGCTGTATGAGCAGTTCTTC. It codes for CASSEWRPRTRLYEQFF.

This clone was seen a handful of times. The rearrangement uses TRBV7-9 and TRBJ2-6, with TRBD1 matching 7 bases. CDR1 is SEHNR and CDR2 is FQNEAQ in the germline V gene (reference sequence). This CDR3 has 18 amino acids. V gave up 11 bases and J gave up 0 bases; unmatched junction bases: 16. This chain's CDR3 is CAGQELKQGNSGANVLTF. DNA for the CDR3: TGTGCCGGACAGGAATTGAAACAGGGCAACTCTGGGGCCAACGTCCTGACTTTC. The whole variable domain, filled in from reference TRBV7-9 and TRBJ2-6, reads DTGVSQNPRHKITKRGQNVTFRCDPISEHNRLYWYRQTLGQGPEFLTYFQNEAQLEKSRLLSDRFSAERPKGSFSTLEIQRTEQGDSAMYLCAGQELKQGNSGANVLTFGAGSRLTVL.